Shown below are 22 T cell receptor beta chains from a single sample sequenced in a study of CD8 T cells in ankylosing spondylitis. TCRdb independently ran MiXCR on the 5' RACE reads; one entry per CDR3 protein. Counted here are under 130,000 distinct CDR3 sequences, under 30% occurring once; the ten biggest clones make up 9% to 15%. Specimen: synovial fluid, either unsorted or a sorted T cell fraction (not recorded which). The origin of the receptors is a male donor with ankylosing spondylitis.

There are a few counts of this clonotype. The V call is TRBV12-3 or TRBV12-4, the J call TRBJ1-5; 9 bases align to TRBD1. The CDR3 loop spans 15 amino acids. V dropped 5 bases and J dropped 6; count of bases not matched to a gene: 8. As DNA, the CDR3 is TGTGCCAGCAGTCCCGGGACAGGGAAAAGTCAGCCCCAGCATTTT. It translates to CASSPGTGKSQPQHF.

This clonotype occurred a few times. The DNA of the CDR3 is TGTGCCAGCAGCCCCGGGGCGGCTTCTTACACCGGGGAGCTGTTTTTT. This translates into CASSPGAASYTGELFF. This sequence joins TRBV12-3 or TRBV12-4 and TRBJ2-2; tentatively, D is TRBD1 or TRBD2 (5 bases each). The ends were cut back, 6 bases at V and 3 bases at J, with 17 bases in the middle. The CDR3 has 16 amino acids.

This clonotype has just a few counts. This rearrangement joins TRBV12-3 or TRBV12-4 to TRBJ1-2; D ambiguous. This CDR3 comprises 14 residues. V lost 4 bases and J 6 bases, leaving 15 bases between the germline ends. CDR3 sequence: CASSWEGIKDGYTF. CDR3 nucleotide sequence: TGTGCCAGCAGTTGGGAGGGTATAAAGGATGGCTACACCTTC.

At least ten counts were recorded for this clonotype. The V and J genes are TRBV7-2 and TRBJ2-1; possibly TRBD2 for D (5 bases). Trimming took 2 bases from V and 5 from J, leaving 13 bases between them. Germline V gives CDR1 SGHTA, CDR2 FQGNSA. The CDR3 totals 15 residues. CDR3 sequence reads: CASSLRGAEHNEQFF. The CDR3 bases are TGTGCCAGCAGCTTAAGAGGAGCGGAACACAATGAGCAGTTCTTC.

This clonotype was observed a few times. V gene TRBV3-1 combines with J gene TRBJ2-5; D is perhaps TRBD2 (6 bases). Germline CDR1 and CDR2: LGHDT and YNNKEL (reference sequence). CDR3 length equals 14 residues. Trimming stripped 0 bases from V and 5 bases from J, with 10 bases between. The CDR3 coding sequence is TGTGCCAGCAGCCAAGAGCTAGCGCTGGAGACCCAGTACTTC. Its protein product is CASSQELALETQYF.

The chain employs TRBV3-1 and TRBJ1-2; tentatively, D is TRBD1 (5 bases). CDR1 is LGHDT and CDR2 is YNNKEL in the germline V gene (reference sequence). The length of the CDR3 is 14 residues. V was clipped by 3 bases and J by 8 bases, with 16 bases between them. CDR3 residues: CASSQGQGIGGYTF. CDR3 coding DNA: TGTGCCAGCAGCCAGGGGCAGGGTATCGGCGGCTACACCTTC.

This clonotype was counted many times. The genes are TRBV7-2 and TRBJ1-2, with 7 bases lining up with TRBD1. There are 15 residues in the CDR3. V was pared by 2 bases and J by 4 bases, with 7 bases of the junction left unmatched. Germline CDR1 SGHTA, CDR2 FQGNSA. The CDR3 sequence: CASSLYGQALYGYTF. The CDR3 DNA is TGTGCCAGCAGCTTATACGGACAGGCCCTCTATGGCTACACCTTC. The variable domain in full, completed from reference TRBV7-2 and TRBJ1-2, reads GAGVSQSPSNKVTEKGKDVELRCDPISGHTALYWYRQSLGQGLEFLIYFQGNSAPDKSGLPSDRFSAERTGGSVSTLTIQRTQQEDSAVYLCASSLYGQALYGYTFGSGTRLTVV.

This clonotype was seen more than once but under ten times. V is TRBV7-9 and J is TRBJ1-3; D possibly corresponds to TRBD1 (5 bases). The CDR3 sequence is 15 residues long. Germline CDR1 reads SEHNR; CDR2 reads FQNEAQ (reference sequence). V dropped 5 bases and J dropped 0 bases, with 11 bases sitting between them. The CDR3 sequence is CASSAGTFSGNTIYF. The CDR3 DNA is TGTGCCAGCAGCGCGGGGACTTTCTCTGGAAACACCATATATTTT.

The chain carries TRBV7-2 and TRBJ1-5, with 8 bases identical to TRBD1. The CDR3 contains 15 residues. V trimming: 5 bases; J trimming: 5 bases; junction bases outside the gene matches: 8. Germline V gene sequence: CDR1 SGHTA, CDR2 FQGNSA. The CDR3 reads CASSITGGNYQPQHF. CDR3 DNA: TGTGCCAGCAGCATAACAGGGGGTAACTATCAGCCCCAGCATTTT.

This clonotype has a handful of counts. The chain employs TRBV5-1 and TRBJ1-1; D not resolved. The CDR3 is 14 amino acids. Germline V gives CDR1 SGHRS, CDR2 YFSETQ. The germline V and J ends were trimmed by 0 bases and 6 bases, with 12 bases remaining between them. The CDR3 DNA sequence: TGCGCCAGCAGCTTGGCTGTAAACGGTCCTGAAGCTTTCTTT. Translation gives CASSLAVNGPEAFF. Supplemented by reference TRBV5-1 and TRBJ1-1, the full variable domain reads KAGVTQTPRYLIKTRGQQVTLSCSPISGHRSVSWYQQTPGQGLQFLFEYFSETQRNKGNFPGRFSGRQFSNSRSEMNVSTLELGDSALYLCASSLAVNGPEAFFGQGTRLTVV.

The chain employs TRBV12-3 or TRBV12-4 and TRBJ1-5; 8 bases match TRBD1. Trimming cost V 5 bases and J 6 bases; bases outside gene matches: 15. CDR3 length: 17 residues. CDR3 region: CASSPGWTGQSGQPQHF. In nucleotides, the CDR3 is TGTGCCAGCAGTCCCGGATGGACAGGGCAGTCGGGTCAGCCCCAGCATTTT.

The chain uses TRBV20-1 and TRBJ2-1; the D is unclear. Trimming took 7 bases from V and 4 from J, leaving 5 bases between them. CDR1 DFQATT and CDR2 SNEGSKA come from the germline V gene (reference sequence). This CDR3 has 10 amino acids. DNA for the CDR3: TGCAGTGGCCGTTACAATGAGCAGTTCTTC. Protein product: CSGRYNEQFF.

The rearrangement links TRBV4-2 to TRBJ2-2; D tentatively fits TRBD1 or TRBD2 (6 bases each). This CDR3 spans 15 amino acids. Germline V CDR1 and CDR2: LGHNA, YNFKEQ. Trimming cost V 3 bases and J 6 bases, with 14 bases left between them. This CDR3 reads CASSHPGGAPGELFF. DNA for the CDR3: TGTGCCAGCAGCCACCCCGGGGGCGCCCCCGGGGAGCTGTTTTTT.

This clonotype has just a few counts. This chain joins TRBV12-3 or TRBV12-4 and TRBJ1-6; perhaps TRBD1 as D (6 bases). V was trimmed by 0 bases and J by 6 bases, leaving 6 bases between them. This CDR3 comprises 14 residues. The DNA for the CDR3 is TGTGCCAGCAGTTTAGCACAGGGTAATTCACCCCTCCACTTT. Its translation is CASSLAQGNSPLHF.

V is TRBV20-1 and J is TRBJ2-2; 10 bases map to TRBD1. V was clipped by 6 bases and J by 6 bases; unmatched bases: 10. In germline, CDR1 is DFQATT, CDR2 SNEGSKA (reference sequence). The CDR3 covers 15 residues. CDR3 region: CSAPTGGAWAGELFF. The CDR3 DNA reads as TGCAGTGCGCCGACAGGGGGCGCTTGGGCCGGGGAGCTGTTTTTT.

This clonotype showed up just a few times. This chain connects TRBV10-1 to TRBJ2-5; D is unclear. V was trimmed by 2 bases and J by 0 bases, leaving 4 bases between them. Germline values: CDR1 WNHNN, CDR2 SYGVQD (reference sequence). There are 13 residues in the CDR3. The CDR3 DNA is TGCGCCAGCAGTGAGGACTACCAAGAGACCCAGTACTTC. It yields the protein CASSEDYQETQYF.

This clonotype was counted many times. The chain links TRBV11-2 to TRBJ2-3, with D uncertain. Trimming cost V 5 bases and J 5 bases, with 14 bases left between them. Germline V gene lookup returns CDR1 SGHAT and CDR2 FQNNGV. The CDR3 is 14 residues long. CDR3 protein: CASSPPSARDTQYF. As DNA, the CDR3 is TGTGCCAGCAGCCCCCCGAGTGCGAGAGATACGCAGTATTTT.

The chain combines TRBV10-3 with TRBJ2-3; 10 positions match TRBD1. The germline CDR1 and CDR2 sequences are ENHRY and SYGVKD. The V and J ends lost 9 bases and 3 bases, in that order; junction bases with no gene match: 18. CDR3 size: 18 residues. The chain's CDR3 is CAIRTGGPSPSRTDTQYF. For the CDR3, the DNA is TGTGCCATTCGGACAGGGGGACCCAGCCCCTCTCGAACAGATACGCAGTATTTT.

For the CDR3, the DNA is TGCGCCAGCAGCTCAGACAGGGTCACCGGGGAGCTGTTTTTT. This codes for CASSSDRVTGELFF. The chain is built from TRBV5-1 and TRBJ2-2, with TRBD1 matching 7 bases. J was trimmed by 4 bases and V by 3 bases; bases with no gene match: 3. Looked up from germline, CDR1 is SGHRS and CDR2 is YFSETQ. The CDR3 loop spans 14 amino acids.

This clonotype was seen ten or more times. The chain has TRBV2 and TRBJ2-7; the D gene is possibly TRBD1 (6 bases). Germline CDR1 reads SNHLY; CDR2 reads FYNNEI. The germline V and J ends were trimmed by 7 bases and 2 bases, with 12 bases remaining between them. The length of the CDR3 is 13 residues. CDR3 coding DNA: TGTGCCAGCACCCCGGACAGTACCTACGAGCAGTACTTC. It translates to CASTPDSTYEQYF.

The chain is built from TRBV5-5 and TRBJ1-1; the match to TRBD1 covers 8 bases. The V and J ends lost 4 bases and 5 bases, in that order; junction bases with no gene match: 10. The CDR3 runs to 15 residues. Germline V gene sequence: CDR1 SGHKS, CDR2 YYEKEE (reference sequence). CDR3 sequence: CASSPGDRRETEAFF. Written as DNA, the CDR3 is TGTGCCAGCAGCCCTGGGGACAGGCGGGAAACTGAAGCTTTCTTT.

This chain connects TRBV5-6 to TRBJ2-1, with 7 bases identical to TRBD2. The CDR3 is 15 residues long. V trimming: 7 bases; J trimming: 9 bases; junction bases outside the gene matches: 16. Looked up from germline, CDR1 is SGHDT and CDR2 is YYEEEE. The CDR3 reads CASGGGAGSLTEQFF. CDR3 DNA: TGTGCCAGCGGGGGTGGAGCGGGAAGCCTAACTGAGCAGTTCTTC.